This T cell receptor beta chain was sequenced during a study of cytomegalovirus exposure and HLA in healthy donors (dated by TCRdb to 2015 to 2018). Looking at the study overall: According to an earlier analysis of 587 of the donors, 150 million to 200 million T cells yielded some 110 million unique TCR beta sequences and about 300 Gb of sequence data. Among roughly 400 genotyped donors of the cohort, an average of roughly 240,000 unique TCR beta nucleotide sequences were sequenced per donor, around 20% of them non-productive. Alongside the repertoire data, information on donor age, sex, ethnicity and CMV serostatus was compiled. The study profiled the T cell repertoires of hundreds of subjects by immunosequencing and related them to cytomegalovirus serostatus. An early release covering over 500 HLA-typed donors comprised approximately 300 gigabases of sequencing data and roughly 86 million unique TCR sequences. Because of strong linkage in the cohort, five DR-DQ haplotypes were treated as single units for association and clustering. A later genetic analysis took genome-wide SNP genotypes for about three fifths of the 666 donors and used that subset as a discovery cohort. Among the roughly 430 genotyped donors, 81% belonged to the genetic ancestry cluster associated with self-reported Caucasian donors. Both class I and class II loci were covered by HLA typing, at four-digit resolution. In the later analysis, no new phenotypic data were used to find candidate immune exposures; instead, reliance was placed on TCR beta sequences and their occurrence across donors. In addition to the first cohort of 666 subjects, a separate validation cohort of approximately 110 different subjects was used. All discovery cohort repertoires had been generated on a single sequencing platform. To predict cytomegalovirus infection status, the study combined high-throughput TCR immunosequencing, statistical association of individual TCRs with disease status, and machine learning. The study aimed to test whether cataloging public T cell receptors could reveal signatures of past pathogen exposure. A later analysis re-analyzed previously published TCR beta repertoires from 650 to 800 donors and added high-resolution HLA genotyping to study TCR occurrence patterns. The number of typed donors differed by locus: 629-630 for A, B, C, DRB1 and DQB1; approximately 540 for DQA1; about 600 for DPA1; and some 450 for DPB1. To decide whether each TCR beta V gene segment behaved as functional or pseudogenic, an earlier analysis of some 570 of the donors relied on high-throughput TCR beta sequencing.

With respect to this clone: This clone's antigen is unknown. Nothing much larger sits one base from this clone, and base qualities are not available.

Results and caveats for the whole study, not just this receptor: In a later analysis, several top co-occurrence clusters were reported to appear linked to parvovirus B19, influenza, CMV and Epstein-Barr virus. This cohort had only TCR beta chains sequenced, and the lack of alpha or paired-chain data limited which features could be detected. A few of the identified cytomegalovirus-associated TCR beta chains were confirmed in vitro to be specific for cytomegalovirus antigens. Most TCR sequences were observed very rarely across donors, whereas some public TCRs were present in many individuals. The study listed approximately 160 TCR beta chains as associated with cytomegalovirus. Broadly in line with IMGT annotations, most TCR beta V segments showed up in productive rearrangements about 90% or about 30% of the time in an earlier analysis of 450 to 600 of the donors. The authors suggested that the approach could potentially be generalized to other disease states and immunological phenotypes. Assigning TCR associations to individual alleles was difficult when HLA alleles, especially DR and DQ, strongly co-occurred. Linkage disequilibrium might explain the correlated functional status among segregating V segments, but an unknown experimental factor could not be ruled out. According to a later analysis, most CMV-associated TCR beta chains appeared to be HLA-restricted, and the HLA associations seemed to be driven largely by CMV exposure. In a later analysis, HLA-associated TCR beta chains were found to be more clonally expanded and to have lower generation probabilities than equally common non-associated chains. A later genetic analysis reported fewer N-insertions in productive TCRs among donors in an Asian-associated ancestry cluster than the roughly 620-donor mean. A further reported finding was that TCR beta sequences accurately predicted the HLA-A and HLA-B alleles for most subjects in the first cohort. CMV serostatus was the only immune exposure information available for the cohort. The presence/absence analyses assumed that sequencing depth was roughly uniform across donors, and that assumption may not be true. The earlier analysis of 587 of the donors excluded 15 to 20 rarely observed V segments, including chromosome 9 orphons, because counts were too low. According to a later analysis, TCR association rates differed among HLA loci, with DRB1 alleles showing the most associated TCRs and HLA-C alleles showing the fewest. Because some donors lacked HLA typing at each locus, the association tests relied only on the typed subset. In a later genetic analysis, a missense DCLRE1C variant was associated with V-gene and J-gene trimming of TCR beta chains, and the association was replicated in an independent cohort. Because the 87-base-pair reads could not distinguish some IMGT-functional V segments, including TRBV6-2 and TRBV6-3, those segments were excluded. In both the original and validation cohorts, the classifier was reported to diagnose cytomegalovirus status with high specificity and sensitivity. A cluster of highly shared sequence variants was judged likely to represent a technical artifact of the sequencing pipeline. At a false discovery rate of 0.05, a later analysis linked roughly 17,000 TCR beta sequences to specific HLA alleles.

Ends trimmed: V by 4 bases, J by 6 bases; bases unmatched to a gene: 11. From the cysteine up to the phenylalanine, the CDR3 has a length of 15 residues. Only CDR3 DNA remains: 45 bases, in frame from the first base. The germline V gene provides CDR1 SGHRS and CDR2 YFSETQ. Library generation was performed with the immunoSEQ multiplex PCR assay. For the multiplex PCR, a mixture combining 60 forward primers for TCR Vbeta segments and 13 reverse primers for TCR Jbeta segments was used. Amplification of the CDR3 region of rearranged TCR beta genes was performed with a multiplex PCR assay on genomic DNA. The Illumina HiSeq System was used to sequence the amplified TCR beta libraries as 87-base-pair reads. Concerning the study's data processing: A later analysis tallied 70 million to 100 million unique TCR beta chains across the 660 or so repertoires, and around 9.9 million of those chains were shared by two or more donors. A nearest-neighbor algorithm error-corrected the raw reads and collapsed the reads into unique sequences, merging closely related sequences to remove PCR and sequencing errors. Alignment of CDR3 sequences to IMGT reference sequences was used to assign V, D and J gene segments. Each retained sequence needed at least a six-nucleotide match to both a V gene segment and a J gene segment. Rearrangements were classified as productive when the CDR3 lacked stop codons and remained in frame with V and J, and all other rearrangements were classified as non-productive. CDR3 was defined according to IMGT convention as the region running from the second conserved V-encoded cysteine to the conserved J-encoded phenylalanine. Sequences without an unambiguous match to a single V gene segment were excluded from the earlier analysis of about 630 of the donors. An earlier analysis of 587 of the donors classified V segments as functional when productive rearrangements were above 56.7% and as segregating when the standard deviation between donors was above 5%. A statistical classification framework was built to diagnose cytomegalovirus status from the catalog of TCR beta chain sequences. In a later analysis, TCR nucleotide sequences were compared against IMGT/GENE-DB human TR gene sequences so that V and J genes could be assigned. The TCRdist pipeline was used in a later analysis to assign CDR3 sequences and most-parsimonious VDJ recombination scenarios. In a later analysis, each TCR beta chain was defined by its CDR3 amino acid sequence together with its V-gene family, and reads without a unique V-gene family were excluded. To address suspected cross-contamination and a sequencing artifact, a later analysis removed around 600 highly shared, low-generation-probability nucleotide sequences. A later analysis calculated a clonal expansion index for each public chain from normalized within-repertoire ranks of inferred template counts. In a later analysis, generation probabilities were computed with a VDJ recombination model fitted to out-of-frame rearrangements, and the resulting probabilities were checked against IGoR. A later analysis scored TCR-TCR, TCR-HLA and TCR-CMV co-occurrence with hypergeometric tests, applying a repertoire-size bias correction to TCR pairs. False discovery rates were estimated in a later analysis by permuting HLA or CMV assignments 20 times. In a later analysis, co-occurring TCRs were grouped with DBSCAN, and TCRdist sequence similarity was added when clustering was performed within HLA-allele-positive subsets. For co-occurrence clustering, repertoires with fewer than 30,000 or more than 120,000 public chains were excluded, along with roughly 5 repertoires with anomalous nucleotide sharing. This is the immuneACCESS table as TCRdb keeps it, with only in-frame sequences that have V and J called. A part of the clones is gone; compared with another copy, unresolved V genes explain less than half, and the rest is unexplained. The V and J calls and clone size were taken over from that table, and D and trimming were inferred from the DNA. The sample profile shows some 52,000 clones; 72% of them were found once. Around 9.1% of the sample is held by the ten biggest clonotypes.

The cohort was made up of about 670 healthy bone marrow donors. At the time of sampling, every cohort member was nominally healthy, though immune exposures that went unrecorded were likely present. The donor tested CMV seronegative, placing the donor among the approximately 400 seronegative members of the cohort. A peripheral blood sample was provided by each donor, and peripheral blood mononuclear cells were used for TCR beta sequencing. The Qiagen DNeasy Blood Extraction Kit was used to extract genomic DNA from the blood cell samples. This clonotype was sampled from a woman in her forties or fifties in good health and CMV-seronegative. The V and J segments used are TRBV5-1 and TRBJ2-7, and TRBD2 aligns with 9 junction nucleotides. Sequenced material: PBMCs. The CDR3 loop reads CASSIRREGSLEQYF. The nucleotide sequence is given as TGCGCCAGCAGCATCAGGCGGGAGGGCTCTCTCGAGCAGTACTTC.